Listed here are 27 T cell receptor beta chains from one sample, sequenced in a study of T cell changes during pregnancy in multiple sclerosis. Repertoires were generated with immunoSEQ multiplex PCR, while TCRdb's copy carries only in-frame clones and drops some. Of around 61,000 clones listed, just under 90% were seen once; the top ten hold 0.85% to 0.95%. The starting material was peripheral blood, obtained in the first trimester of pregnancy. These receptors were collected from a female donor in good health, enrolled as a control in a pregnancy study.

V gene TRBV4-2 combines with J gene TRBJ2-3; 11 bases match TRBD2. From germline, CDR1 is LGHNA and CDR2 YNFKEQ. This CDR3 comprises 18 residues. Trimming removed 4 bases from V and 0 bases from J; junction bases left unmatched: 9. CDR3 region: CASSRELAGVSSTDTQYF. The CDR3 DNA sequence: TGTGCCAGCAGCCGCGAACTAGCGGGGGTTTCTAGCACAGATACGCAGTATTTT.

The rearrangement joins TRBV11-2 to TRBJ2-7; weak D call: TRBD2 (5 bases). The length of the CDR3 is 14 residues. Germline-derived CDR1 and CDR2 are SGHAT and FQNNGV. Trimming cost V 3 bases and J 6 bases, with 15 bases left between them. CDR3 sequence (DNA): TGTGCCAGCAGCTTTAGTGGCGGGTCTAGCGAGCAGTACTTC. Its translation is CASSFSGGSSEQYF. The full variable domain, with the rest looked up from reference TRBV11-2 and TRBJ2-7, is EAGVAQSPRYKIIEKRQSVAFWCNPISGHATLYWYQQILGQGPKLLIQFQNNGVVDDSQLPKDRFSAERLKGVDSTLKIQPAKLEDSAVYLCASSFSGGSSEQYFGPGTRLTVT.

This sequence joins TRBV5-4 and TRBJ2-2, with D perhaps matching TRBD1 (5 bases). The CDR3 covers 14 residues. V lost 0 bases and J 4 bases, leaving 7 bases between the germline ends. Germline CDR1 and CDR2: SGHNT and YYREEE (reference sequence). The CDR3 here is CASSLDRRTGELFF. The CDR3 bases are TGTGCCAGCAGCTTGGACAGGCGCACCGGGGAGCTGTTTTTT.

The V gene is TRBV2, the J gene TRBJ1-1, with 8 positions matching TRBD1. CDR1 and CDR2 from the germline V gene are SNHLY and FYNNEI. The CDR3 loop spans 14 amino acids. V lost 3 bases, J lost 1 base, and 1 base stayed unmatched. CDR3 sequence: CASSEQGANTEAFF. Written as DNA, the CDR3 is TGTGCCAGCAGTGAGCAGGGGGCGAACACTGAAGCTTTCTTT.

The J gene is TRBJ2-7, the V gene TRBV19, with D maybe TRBD1 (6 bases). CDR1 is LNHDA, CDR2 SQIVND, per germline (reference sequence). The CDR3 loop spans 16 amino acids. V lost 0 bases to trimming and J lost 6 bases, with 18 bases between them. The CDR3 spells CASSIERTVGSGEQYF. As DNA, the CDR3 is TGTGCCAGTAGTATAGAGAGGACAGTGGGTTCGGGCGAGCAGTACTTC.

V usage is TRBV28 and J usage is TRBJ2-7; the match to TRBD2 covers 8 bases. This CDR3 spans 14 amino acids. Germline-derived CDR1 and CDR2 are MDHEN and SYDVKM. After removal of 5 bases from V and 2 bases from J, the junction contained 5 bases not matched to a gene. CDR3 nucleotides: TGTGCCAGCAGTAAAGCGGGGGATCCCTACGAGCAGTACTTC. Translated: CASSKAGDPYEQYF.

V gene TRBV4-1 combines with J gene TRBJ2-3; 7 bases fit TRBD2. The CDR3 length is 17 residues. Germline values: CDR1 MGHRA, CDR2 YSYEKL. V shed 1 base, J shed 2 bases, and the junction held 9 bases outside the gene matches. Here the CDR3 DNA reads TGCGCCAGCAGCCAAGTGGCTAGCGGAGCATACACAGATACGCAGTATTTT. Its protein product is CASSQVASGAYTDTQYF.

This clone appeared once. V and J are TRBV30 and TRBJ1-3; unclear D gene. The CDR3 sequence is 13 residues long. The ends were cut back, 8 bases at V and 0 bases at J, with 11 bases in the middle. Per germline, CDR1 GTSNPN and CDR2 SVGIG (reference sequence). Here the CDR3 reads CASGLSSGNTIYF. CDR3 sequence (DNA): TGTGCCAGCGGGTTAAGCTCTGGAAACACCATATATTTT.

The V and J genes are TRBV11-2 and TRBJ2-3; 7 bases align to TRBD2. The germline V gene has CDR1 SGHAT and CDR2 FQNNGV. The CDR3 has 14 amino acids. Trimming at V came to 5 bases and at J to 3 bases, leaving 5 bases not matched to a gene. The CDR3 protein is CASSQRDFTDTQYF. The CDR3 DNA follows: TGTGCCAGCAGCCAGCGGGACTTTACAGATACGCAGTATTTT.

The gene calls are TRBV23-1 and TRBJ1-5, with TRBD1 matching 8 bases. TRBV23-1 counts as an open reading frame of uncertain function. The length of the CDR3 is 16 residues. J was trimmed by 6 bases and V by 4 bases; bases with no gene match: 11. CDR3 sequence (DNA): TGCGCCAGCAGTCCAGAGACCGGGACAGGCTCTCAGCCCCAGCATTTT. This gives the protein CASSPETGTGSQPQHF.

The V call is TRBV14, the J call TRBJ2-7; D gene ambiguous. With 2 bases removed from V and 5 bases from J, the gap between germline ends came to 4 bases. The CDR3 totals 11 residues. Germline values: CDR1 SGHDN, CDR2 FVKESK. The CDR3 region has the DNA TGTGCCAGCAGCCAATTCAACGAGCAGTACTTC. Translating gives CASSQFNEQYF.

The gene calls are TRBV7-9 and TRBJ2-7; perhaps TRBD2 as D (6 bases). This CDR3 comprises 13 residues. V was pared by 1 base and J by 6 bases, with 10 bases between. Germline CDR1 SEHNR, CDR2 FQNEAQ (reference sequence). This CDR3 reads CASSLVQEGEQYF. The CDR3 DNA follows: TGTGCCAGCAGCTTAGTTCAGGAGGGCGAGCAGTACTTC.

The V call is TRBV19, the J call TRBJ1-4, with D tentatively TRBD1 (5 bases). Trimming took 6 bases from V and 2 from J, leaving 10 bases between them. The CDR3 spans 14 residues. CDR1 LNHDA and CDR2 SQIVND come from the germline V gene (reference sequence). As DNA, the CDR3 is TGTGCCAGTAGGGACCCAGGGACTAATGAAAAACTGTTTTTT. Translating gives CASRDPGTNEKLFF.

The CDR3 DNA follows: TGTGCCAGCAGCTTAACCGGGACTCGGAGTGGCGAGCAGTACTTC. It codes for CASSLTGTRSGEQYF. This chain uses TRBV7-9 with TRBJ2-7; D is possibly TRBD2 (6 bases). Germline CDR1 reads SEHNR; CDR2 reads FQNEAQ (reference sequence). The CDR3 contains 15 residues. Trimming took 2 bases from V and 6 from J, leaving 17 bases between them.

This rearrangement joins TRBV4-3 to TRBJ2-3; 7 bases match TRBD2. CDR3 length equals 17 residues. CDR1 and CDR2 (germline): LGHNA, YSLEER. V dropped 0 bases and J dropped 6; count of bases not matched to a gene: 12. The CDR3 DNA sequence: TGCGCCAGCAGCCAAGATGGAAGGCAGGGAGGGTCGGATACGCAGTATTTT. The encoded protein is CASSQDGRQGGSDTQYF.

The rearrangement links TRBV7-3 to TRBJ2-1, with D perhaps TRBD1 (5 bases). Germline V gene sequence: CDR1 SGHTA, CDR2 FQGTGA. Trimming cost V 4 bases and J 6 bases, with 16 bases left between them. The CDR3 consists of 15 residues. The CDR3 loop is CASSSDSMISNEQFF. The CDR3 DNA reads as TGTGCCAGCAGCTCAGACAGCATGATTTCCAATGAGCAGTTCTTC.

V usage is TRBV2 and J usage is TRBJ2-5; tentative D call: TRBD2 (6 bases). V shed 0 bases and J shed 2 bases, with 10 bases lying between them. CDR1 and CDR2 from the germline V gene are SNHLY and FYNNEI. The CDR3 totals 15 residues. The CDR3 here is CASSEAWGGQETQYF. DNA for the CDR3: TGTGCCAGCAGTGAAGCCTGGGGAGGTCAAGAGACCCAGTACTTC. Using reference TRBV2 and TRBJ2-5 for the parts outside the CDR3, the full variable domain is EPEVTQTPSHQVTQMGQEVILRCVPISNHLYFYWYRQILGQKVEFLVSFYNNEISEKSEIFDDQFSVERPDGSNFTLKIRSTKLEDSAMYFCASSEAWGGQETQYFGPGTRLLVL.

This chain connects TRBV6-5 to TRBJ2-7; TRBD1 aligns across 9 bases. CDR3 size: 15 residues. V gave up 4 bases and J gave up 3 bases; unmatched junction bases: 7. Germline values: CDR1 MNHEY, CDR2 SVGAGI. CDR3 amino acids: CASSSGTGLDYEQYF. CDR3 in DNA: TGTGCCAGCAGTTCCGGGACAGGGTTGGACTACGAGCAGTACTTC.

The chain recombines TRBV4-1 with TRBJ2-5; D gene ambiguous. Trimming took off 0 bases at V and 5 bases at J, with 4 bases between the two ends. Germline CDR1 reads MGHRA; CDR2 reads YSYEKL. The CDR3 is 12 amino acids. CDR3 in amino acids: CASSQDIETQYF. The CDR3 bases are TGCGCCAGCAGCCAAGATATTGAGACCCAGTACTTC.

V usage is TRBV7-3 and J usage is TRBJ2-7; TRBD1 agrees at 7 bases. V was clipped by 1 base and J by 2 bases; unmatched bases: 2. The CDR3 runs 14 residues. Germline assignment: CDR1 SGHTA and CDR2 FQGTGA. The CDR3 loop is CASSLRQGPYEQYF. As DNA, the CDR3 is TGTGCCAGCAGCTTAAGACAGGGCCCCTACGAGCAGTACTTC.

This clone appeared a single time. The V call is TRBV4-3, the J call TRBJ2-5; D might be TRBD1 (6 bases). This CDR3 is 14 amino acids long. Germline CDR1 is LGHNA and CDR2 is YSLEER. Trimming cost V 5 bases and J 2 bases, with 12 bases left between them. CDR3 residues: CASSLQGLQETQYF. CDR3 DNA: TGCGCCAGCAGCTTACAGGGATTACAAGAGACCCAGTACTTC.

This clone came up once. The CDR3, as DNA: TGTGCCAGCAGCCAGACAGGGCCCTACGAGCAGTACTTC. As protein: CASSQTGPYEQYF. This chain uses TRBV13 with TRBJ2-7; 7 bases are shared with TRBD1. The V gene end was trimmed by 5 bases and the J gene end by 2 bases; junction bases not matched to a gene: 3. Germline V gene sequence: CDR1 PRHDT, CDR2 FYEKMQ (reference sequence). The CDR3 is 13 residues long.

V usage is TRBV7-7 and J usage is TRBJ2-6, with 8 bases fitting TRBD1. Germline values: CDR1 SSHAT, CDR2 FNYEAQ (reference sequence). The CDR3 totals 16 residues. This chain's CDR3 is CATLQGESSGANVLTF. CDR3 coding DNA: TGTGCTACCCTACAGGGGGAGAGCTCTGGGGCCAACGTCCTGACTTTC.

V is TRBV18 and J is TRBJ2-6; 7 positions match TRBD1. This CDR3 comprises 15 residues. CDR1 and CDR2 from the germline V gene are KGHSH and LQKENI. Germline trimming cut 6 bases from V and 4 bases from J; bases unmatched to any gene: 6. The CDR3 sequence: CASSHTGDGANVLTF. The CDR3 DNA reads as TGTGCCAGCTCCCATACAGGGGACGGGGCCAACGTCCTGACTTTC.

The chain joins TRBV5-8 to TRBJ2-2; weak D call: TRBD2 (6 bases). The CDR3 covers 14 residues. Germline V lookup: CDR1 SGHTS, CDR2 YDEGEE. V shed 4 bases and J shed 3 bases, with 10 bases lying between them. The CDR3 DNA follows: TGTGCCAGCAGCGGGACTTACTACACCGGGGAGCTGTTTTTT. This encodes CASSGTYYTGELFF.

This clone has only one observation. The V gene is TRBV2, the J gene TRBJ2-4, with D maybe TRBD1 (6 bases). This CDR3 has 15 amino acids. Trimming took 6 bases from V and 1 from J, leaving 13 bases between them. The V gene's germline CDR1 is SNHLY and CDR2 FYNNEI. The CDR3 DNA is TGTGCCAGCAGCGCACAGGGTCCGGCCAAAAACATTCAGTACTTC. Translated, it gives CASSAQGPAKNIQYF.

This chain joins TRBV7-2 and TRBJ1-2, with D maybe TRBD1 (5 bases). The CDR3 is 15 amino acids. Deletions cut 0 bases from V and 1 base from J, with 9 bases between. Germline CDR1 and CDR2: SGHTA and FQGNSA. CDR3 bases: TGTGCCAGCAGCTTAGCGGGGGAGGGTAACTATGGCTACACCTTC. This sequence encodes CASSLAGEGNYGYTF.